A single sample is the source of the 8 T cell receptor beta chains below, sequenced in a study of beta chain features in type 1 diabetes. Findings and limits, study-wide: All four CD4+ subsets of Type 1 diabetes patients contained TCRB CDR3s that were moderately but significantly shorter.

Every bit of the isolated RNA underwent reverse transcription, so sequencing read expressed TCRB transcripts. Clones were sequenced by immunoSEQ multiplex PCR, and TCRdb holds only the in-frame ones, with some missing. The table shows about 270,000 clones, with more than 13% occurring only once. For these receptors, no antigen is known. Source material: naive CD4+ T cells from blood. These TCRs come from a man in his thirties or forties with type 1 diabetes.

The J gene is TRBJ1-2, the V gene TRBV6-5; D is possibly TRBD1 (6 bases). This CDR3 has 14 amino acids. Germline V gives CDR1 MNHEY, CDR2 SVGAGI. Trimming shortened V by 5 bases and J by 3 bases, and 13 bases separated the two germline ends. CDR3: CASSRDKAHYGYTF. The CDR3 DNA follows: TGTGCCAGCAGTCGGGACAAAGCACACTATGGCTACACCTTC.

This clone was found a few times. The chain is built from TRBV5-1 and TRBJ1-1, with 7 positions matching TRBD1. The V segment lost 0 bases and the J segment 4 bases; nucleotides outside the gene matches: 3. Germline values: CDR1 SGHRS, CDR2 YFSETQ. The CDR3 is 14 residues long. CDR3 coding DNA: TGCGCCAGCAGCTTGGAGTCAGGGGGCACTGAAGCTTTCTTT. This encodes CASSLESGGTEAFF.

This clone has more than one count but fewer than ten. V usage is TRBV6-1 and J usage is TRBJ2-2; 8 bases match TRBD1. Trimming removed 0 bases from V and 10 bases from J; junction bases left unmatched: 10. The CDR3 sequence is 16 residues long. The germline V gene encodes CDR1 MNHNS and CDR2 SASEGT. The CDR3 nucleotides read TGTGCCAGCAGTGAAGCGGGAGCTCCAGGGGGCCCGGAGCTGTTTTTT. Encoded protein: CASSEAGAPGGPELFF.

The chain combines TRBV28 with TRBJ2-1; maybe TRBD1 (6 bases). Trimming took off 6 bases at V and 6 bases at J, with 12 bases between the two ends. The V gene's germline CDR1 is MDHEN and CDR2 SYDVKM. This CDR3 region has 13 residues. CDR3 sequence (DNA): TGTGCCAGCAGCCTCGACAGGCTCAATGAGCAGTTCTTC. It encodes CASSLDRLNEQFF. The complete variable domain, with remaining parts taken from reference TRBV28 and TRBJ2-1, reads DVKVTQSSRYLVKRTGEKVFLECVQDMDHENMFWYRQDPGLGLRLIYFSYDVKMKEKGDIPEGYSVSREKKERFSLILESASTNQTSMYLCASSLDRLNEQFFGPGTRLTVL.

V and J are TRBV13 and TRBJ2-1, with TRBD2 identical over 9 bases. CDR1 PRHDT and CDR2 FYEKMQ come from the germline V gene (reference sequence). This CDR3 has 14 amino acids. J gave up 4 bases and V 7 bases, and 5 bases lay outside the gene matches. CDR3 DNA sequence: TGTGCCAGCAACCTAGCGGGATCATACAATGAGCAGTTCTTC. Its translation is CASNLAGSYNEQFF.

In this sample, this clone turned up a few times. The chain employs TRBV2 and TRBJ2-1, with 11 bases aligning to TRBD2. The CDR3 has 14 amino acids. Per germline, CDR1 SNHLY and CDR2 FYNNEI. Trimming cost V 4 bases and J 9 bases; bases outside gene matches: 5. In DNA, the CDR3 is TGTGCCAGCAGTGCACTAGCGGGAGCCGGTGAGCAGTTCTTC. This gives the protein CASSALAGAGEQFF.

The chain uses TRBV6-5 and TRBJ2-7; TRBD1 matches 7 bases. After removal of 6 bases from V and 6 bases from J, the junction contained 2 bases not matched to a gene. Germline V lookup: CDR1 MNHEY, CDR2 SVGAGI. The CDR3 spans 11 residues. The CDR3: CASSHRGEQYF. The CDR3 bases are TGTGCCAGCAGCCACAGGGGCGAGCAGTACTTC.

This clone was counted between two and nine times. V is TRBV7-9 and J is TRBJ2-3, with 9 positions matching TRBD2. This CDR3 region has 16 residues. V lost 3 bases, J lost 3 bases, and 7 bases stayed unmatched. Germline loops: CDR1 SEHNR, CDR2 FQNEAQ (reference sequence). The CDR3 loop is CASSLGRLAGTDTQYF. The CDR3 nucleotides read TGTGCCAGCAGCTTGGGTCGGCTAGCGGGAACAGATACGCAGTATTTT.